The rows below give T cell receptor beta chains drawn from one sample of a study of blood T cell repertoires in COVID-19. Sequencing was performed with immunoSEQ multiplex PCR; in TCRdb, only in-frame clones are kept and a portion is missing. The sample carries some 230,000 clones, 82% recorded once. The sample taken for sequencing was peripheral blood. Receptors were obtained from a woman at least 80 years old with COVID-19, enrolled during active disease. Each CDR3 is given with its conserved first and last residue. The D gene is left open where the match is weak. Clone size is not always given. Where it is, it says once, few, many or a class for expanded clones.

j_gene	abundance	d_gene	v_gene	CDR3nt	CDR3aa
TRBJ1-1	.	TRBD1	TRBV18	TGTGCCAGCTCACTAGGGACAGGGAACACTGAAGCTTTCTTT	CASSLGTGNTEAFF
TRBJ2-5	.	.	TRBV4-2	TGTGCCAGCAGCCTTACGACAGTACAAGAGACCCAGTACTTC	CASSLTTVQETQYF
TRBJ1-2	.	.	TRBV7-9	TGTGCCAGCAGCCTGGACTGGCGCTATGGCTACACCTTC	CASSLDWRYGYTF
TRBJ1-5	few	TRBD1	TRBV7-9	TGTGCCAGCAGCCGGACAGGGGGCCTTAGCAATCAGCCCCAGCATTTT	CASSRTGGLSNQPQHF
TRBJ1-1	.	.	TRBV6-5	TGTGCCAGCAGCGGTACACCCACGGGCACTGAAGCTTTCTTT	CASSGTPTGTEAFF
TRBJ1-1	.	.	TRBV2	TGTGCCAGCAGTGAAATCGGGGGTCGGACTGAAGCTTTCTTT	CASSEIGGRTEAFF
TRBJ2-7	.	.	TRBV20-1	TGCAGTGCTAGTTTAGCCTACGAGCAGTACTTC	CSASLAYEQYF
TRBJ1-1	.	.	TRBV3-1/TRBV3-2	TGTGCCAGCAGCCCCTCGACCCGACCGGGTTTTGAAGCTTTCTTT	CASSPSTRPGFEAFF
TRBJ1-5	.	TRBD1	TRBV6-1	TGTGCCAGCAGTGAGGGACAGCGCTTCAATCAGCCCCAGCATTTT	CASSEGQRFNQPQHF
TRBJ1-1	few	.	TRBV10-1	TGCGCCAGCAGTTCAACACAGGGAACCTACTGGGGGAACACTGAAGCTTTCTTT	CASSSTQGTYWGNTEAFF
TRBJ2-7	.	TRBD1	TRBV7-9	TGTGCCAGCAGCTTTAAGGGACAGGGGGACTACGAGCAGTACTTC	CASSFKGQGDYEQYF
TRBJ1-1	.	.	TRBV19	TGTGCCAGTAGAGGAGACAAAAAGCGGGGGAACACTGAAGCTTTCTTT	CASRGDKKRGNTEAFF
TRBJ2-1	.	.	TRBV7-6	TGTGCCAGCACCCTTGCAGCGGGTAGCTCCTACAATGAGCAGTTCTTC	CASTLAAGSSYNEQFF
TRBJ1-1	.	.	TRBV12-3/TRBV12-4	TGTGCCAGCGGGAAGGAGAGGGACACTGAAGCTTTCTTT	CASGKERDTEAFF
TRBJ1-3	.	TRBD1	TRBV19	TGTGCCGTCAGACAGGGATCCGCTGGAAACACCATATATTTT	CAVRQGSAGNTIYF
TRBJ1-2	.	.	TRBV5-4	TGTGCCAGCAGCTTGGAAGGTCGCGGTACCTACTATGGCTACACCTTC	CASSLEGRGTYYGYTF
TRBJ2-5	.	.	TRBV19	TGTGCCAGTAGTCCCCCCGGGATACGCCAAGAGACCCAGTACTTC	CASSPPGIRQETQYF
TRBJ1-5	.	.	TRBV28	TGTGCCAGCAGGCCAGACAGAGCGAGTGGCAATCAGCCCCAGCATTTT	CASRPDRASGNQPQHF
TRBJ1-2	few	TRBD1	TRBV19	TGTGCCAGTAGTATTGGGGGCGGGACAGGGGCGAACTATGGCTACACCTTC	CASSIGGGTGANYGYTF
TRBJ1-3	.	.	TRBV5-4	TGTGCCAGCAGCCGTGGGGGGACCGGAAACACCATATATTTT	CASSRGGTGNTIYF